This TCR beta chain was identified in a study of T cell responses to AZD1222 COVID-19 vaccine. Study results and limitations: Only after the peak T cell response were repertoires sampled. There were mostly white British donors and more females than males, and clonal diversity was possibly underestimated. Reportedly, nearly half the spike-specific TCRs target unmutated variant regions.

Data came from immunoSEQ multiplex PCR; TCRdb stores just in-frame clones and leaves some out. The top ten clones hold under 20% of a sample with 85,000 to 130,000 clones, approximately 89% of them seen once. Germline V CDR1 and CDR2: ENHRY, SYGVKD. The CDR3 has 14 amino acids. The V and J ends lost 8 bases and 6 bases respectively, with 17 bases between them. Remarks on this clone: What it binds is not known.

This sequence originates from an adult in good health. This sample comprised peripheral blood, obtained on day 0 of AZD1222 vaccination. The chain carries TRBV10-3 and TRBJ2-1; possibly TRBD1 or TRBD2 for D (6 bases each). Here the CDR3 reads CAIQTSGGLNEQFF. CDR3 sequence (DNA): TGTGCCATCCAGACTAGTGGGGGCCTCAATGAGCAGTTCTTC.